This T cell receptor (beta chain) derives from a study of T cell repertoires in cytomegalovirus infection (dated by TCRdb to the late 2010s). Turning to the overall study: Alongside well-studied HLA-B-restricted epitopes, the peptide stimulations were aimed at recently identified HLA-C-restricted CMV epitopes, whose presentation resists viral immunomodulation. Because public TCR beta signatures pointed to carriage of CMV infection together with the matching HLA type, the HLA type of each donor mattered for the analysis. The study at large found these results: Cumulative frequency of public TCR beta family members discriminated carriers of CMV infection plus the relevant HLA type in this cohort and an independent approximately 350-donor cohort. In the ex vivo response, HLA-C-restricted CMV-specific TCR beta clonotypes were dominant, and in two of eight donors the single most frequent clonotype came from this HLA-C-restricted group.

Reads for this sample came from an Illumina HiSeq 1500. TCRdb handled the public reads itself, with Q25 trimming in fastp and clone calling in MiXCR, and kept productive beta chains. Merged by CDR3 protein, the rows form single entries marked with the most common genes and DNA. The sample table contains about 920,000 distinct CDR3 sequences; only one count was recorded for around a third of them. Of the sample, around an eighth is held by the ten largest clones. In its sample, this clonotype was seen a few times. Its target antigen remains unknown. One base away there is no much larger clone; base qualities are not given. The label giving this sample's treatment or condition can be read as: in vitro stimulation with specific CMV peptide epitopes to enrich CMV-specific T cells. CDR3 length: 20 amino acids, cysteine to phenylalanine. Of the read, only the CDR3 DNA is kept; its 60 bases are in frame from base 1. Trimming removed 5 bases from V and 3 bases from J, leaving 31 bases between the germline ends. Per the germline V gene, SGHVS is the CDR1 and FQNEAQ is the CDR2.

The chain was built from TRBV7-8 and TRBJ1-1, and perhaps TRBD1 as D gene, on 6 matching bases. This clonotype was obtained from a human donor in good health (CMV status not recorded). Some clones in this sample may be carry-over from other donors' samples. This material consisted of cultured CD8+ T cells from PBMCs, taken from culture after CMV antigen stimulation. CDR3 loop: CASSPHIGTKSSIPYTEAFF. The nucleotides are TGTGCCAGCAGCCCCCATATCGGGACAAAATCATCCATCCCTTACACTGAAGCTTTCTTT.